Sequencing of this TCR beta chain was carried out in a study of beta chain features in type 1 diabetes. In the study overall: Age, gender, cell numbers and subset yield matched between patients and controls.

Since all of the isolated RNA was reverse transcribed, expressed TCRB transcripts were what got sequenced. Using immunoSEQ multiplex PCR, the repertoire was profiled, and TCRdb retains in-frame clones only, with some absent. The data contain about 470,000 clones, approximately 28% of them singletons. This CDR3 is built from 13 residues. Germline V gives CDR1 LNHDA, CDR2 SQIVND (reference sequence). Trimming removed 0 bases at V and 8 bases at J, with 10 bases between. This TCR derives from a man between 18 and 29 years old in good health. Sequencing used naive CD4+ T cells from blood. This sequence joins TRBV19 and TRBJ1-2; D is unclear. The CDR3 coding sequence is TGTGCCAGTAGTATAGATTCGAGGTCGGGCTACACCTTC. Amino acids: CASSIDSRSGYTF.